This passage covers 20 T cell receptor beta chains from one sample sequenced in a study of blood T cell repertoires in COVID-19. The method was immunoSEQ multiplex PCR; TCRdb's version includes in-frame clones alone and lacks a portion of them. In the table there are fewer than 150,000 clones, 80% to 90% of which are singletons. The sequencing sample was made of peripheral blood. The receptors were sampled from a woman in her fifties or sixties with acute or convalescent COVID-19.

The chain has TRBV2 and TRBJ1-2; tentative D call: TRBD1 (6 bases). V lost 3 bases and J 4 bases, leaving 12 bases between the germline ends. Germline CDR1 is SNHLY and CDR2 is FYNNEI. This CDR3 is 14 amino acids long. The CDR3 loop is CASSEVQGPYGYTF. As DNA, the CDR3 is TGTGCCAGCAGTGAGGTTCAGGGGCCCTATGGCTACACCTTC. The full variable domain, completed using reference TRBV2 and TRBJ1-2, is EPEVTQTPSHQVTQMGQEVILRCVPISNHLYFYWYRQILGQKVEFLVSFYNNEISEKSEIFDDQFSVERPDGSNFTLKIRSTKLEDSAMYFCASSEVQGPYGYTFGSGTRLTVV.

The genes are TRBV4-1 and TRBJ1-4; 8 bases fit TRBD1. The V segment lost 3 bases and the J segment 5 bases; nucleotides outside the gene matches: 8. The CDR3 consists of 16 residues. CDR1 is MGHRA and CDR2 is YSYEKL in the germline V gene. For the CDR3, the DNA is TGCGCCAGCAGCCAGGATCCGGGACAGGAGAATGAAAAACTGTTTTTT. Encoded protein: CASSQDPGQENEKLFF.

About this clone itself: Additional DNA sequences in this sample encode the identical CDR3. The chain joins TRBV6-5 to TRBJ1-1; 8 bases agree with TRBD1. The CDR3 totals 13 residues. Germline V gene sequence: CDR1 MNHEY, CDR2 SVGAGI. Losses at the gene ends were 4 bases for V and 8 bases for J; bases not matched to a gene: 6. CDR3: CASSSRQGTEAFF. The CDR3 DNA follows: TGTGCCAGCAGTTCACGACAGGGGACAGAAGCTTTCTTT.

This chain joins TRBV2 and TRBJ2-1; possible D gene TRBD1, 5 bases. With 9 bases removed from V and 5 bases from J, the gap between germline ends came to 8 bases. The germline gives CDR1 SNHLY, CDR2 FYNNEI. The CDR3 contains 11 residues. The CDR3 coding sequence is TGTGCCAGAGGCAGGGACAATGAGCAGTTCTTC. It translates to CARGRDNEQFF.

The CDR3: CASSGGQYNSPLHF. The CDR3 DNA is TGTGCCAGCAGCGGAGGACAGTATAATTCACCCCTCCACTTT. The rearrangement uses TRBV5-8 and TRBJ1-6, with TRBD1 as a possible D gene (6 bases). Per the germline V gene, CDR1 is SGHTS and CDR2 is YDEGEE. This CDR3 region has 14 residues. Between the trimmed V and J ends, which lost 4 bases and 4 bases, there was a span of 9 bases.

This clone is a singleton in its sample. The chain employs TRBV3-1 (or the pseudogene TRBV3-2) and TRBJ2-1, with TRBD1 matching over 12 bases. CDR3 length: 14 residues. V lost 4 bases and J lost 10; bases outside the gene matches: 5. The germline V gene encodes CDR1 LGHDT and CDR2 YNNKEL (reference sequence). This CDR3 reads CASSLGQGAREQFF. The CDR3 DNA is TGTGCCAGCAGCCTGGGACAGGGGGCACGGGAGCAGTTCTTC.

CDR3 sequence (DNA): TGCGCCAGCAGCCAAGGGGGGCTGAGGGCAGGGAACACTGAAGCTTTCTTT. Its protein product is CASSQGGLRAGNTEAFF. The chain carries TRBV4-1 and TRBJ1-1, with D possibly TRBD1 on 6 matching bases. This CDR3 has 17 amino acids. Trimming pared 1 base from V and 1 base from J, leaving 16 bases between. The germline V gene has CDR1 MGHRA and CDR2 YSYEKL.

The gene calls are TRBV28 and TRBJ2-3; 7 nucleotides match TRBD2. J lost 4 bases, V lost 7 bases, and 23 bases had no gene match. Germline V CDR1 and CDR2: MDHEN, SYDVKM. The CDR3 totals 19 residues. The CDR3 here is CASIPEEWLGEGRPDTQYF. The CDR3 bases are TGTGCCAGCATCCCAGAAGAGTGGTTGGGGGAGGGGCGCCCAGATACGCAGTATTTT.

V usage is TRBV28 and J usage is TRBJ2-3; 9 positions agree with TRBD2. V shed 5 bases, J shed 2 bases, and the junction held 11 bases outside the gene matches. The CDR3 extends over 17 amino acids. Germline V gene data show CDR1 as MDHEN and CDR2 as SYDVKM. The CDR3 region has the DNA TGTGCCAGCAGTCAAAATCGGGCTAGCGGGGTCACAGATACGCAGTATTTT. Translation: CASSQNRASGVTDTQYF. The full variable domain, in which reference TRBV28 and TRBJ2-3 provide the parts outside the CDR3, is DVKVTQSSRYLVKRTGEKVFLECVQDMDHENMFWYRQDPGLGLRLIYFSYDVKMKEKGDIPEGYSVSREKKERFSLILESASTNQTSMYLCASSQNRASGVTDTQYFGPGTRLTVL.

The gene calls are TRBV5-1 and TRBJ1-2; D may be TRBD1 (6 bases). This CDR3 is built from 15 residues. Germline loops: CDR1 SGHRS, CDR2 YFSETQ. Trimming removed 4 bases from V and 2 bases from J, with 15 bases in between. The CDR3 is CASSVGPGTNYGYTF. CDR3 bases: TGCGCCAGCAGCGTAGGCCCCGGGACAAACTATGGCTACACCTTC.

V usage is TRBV6-6 and J usage is TRBJ2-1, with 10 bases that match TRBD1. The CDR3 extends over 12 amino acids. From germline, CDR1 is MNHNY and CDR2 SVGAGI (reference sequence). With V trimmed by 5 bases and J by 14 bases, 6 bases remained unmatched. The CDR3, as DNA: TGTGCCAGCAGTGAGACGGGGACAGGGGAGTTCTTC. Residues: CASSETGTGEFF.

The chain carries TRBV30 and TRBJ1-5; unclear D gene. V lost 2 bases and J 4 bases, leaving 9 bases between the germline ends. The CDR3 covers 13 residues. The germline V gene has CDR1 GTSNPN and CDR2 SVGIG (reference sequence). CDR3 in DNA: TGTGCCTGGAGTATTGGTGAGAATCAGCCCCAGCATTTT. This sequence encodes CAWSIGENQPQHF.

The chain carries TRBV5-1 and TRBJ2-7; 11 bases match TRBD1. The CDR3 contains 16 residues. In germline, CDR1 is SGHRS, CDR2 YFSETQ. The J segment lost 5 bases and the V segment lost 2 bases, leaving 9 bases of the junction unmatched. CDR3 protein: CASSLRPAGQGDEQYF. The DNA for the CDR3 is TGCGCCAGCAGCTTAAGGCCGGCGGGACAGGGGGACGAGCAGTACTTC.

V is TRBV19 and J is TRBJ1-5; 7 positions match TRBD1. The V gene end was trimmed by 5 bases and the J gene end by 5 bases; junction bases not matched to a gene: 3. CDR3 size: 13 residues. Germline loops: CDR1 LNHDA, CDR2 SQIVND (reference sequence). CDR3 nucleotides: TGTGCCAGTAGTGGGACAGCTTATCAGCCCCAGCATTTT. This sequence encodes CASSGTAYQPQHF.

CDR3 sequence: CASTRGRDQPQHF. CDR3 bases: TGTGCCAGCACCCGGGGTAGAGATCAGCCCCAGCATTTT. The rearrangement joins TRBV28 to TRBJ1-5; D gene unclear. The CDR3 contains 13 residues. Trimming removed 7 bases from V and 5 bases from J, with 12 bases in between. Germline loops: CDR1 MDHEN, CDR2 SYDVKM.

V is TRBV3-1 (or the pseudogene TRBV3-2) and J is TRBJ2-1; TRBD2 aligns across 13 bases. After removal of 2 bases from V and 5 bases from J, the junction contained 3 bases not matched to a gene. Germline values: CDR1 LGHDT, CDR2 YNNKEL (reference sequence). The CDR3 contains 16 residues. CDR3 in amino acids: CASSQPGLAGNNEQFF. The DNA for the CDR3 is TGTGCCAGCAGCCAACCGGGACTAGCGGGAAACAATGAGCAGTTCTTC.

The chain joins TRBV11-1 to TRBJ1-5, with D unresolved. V was trimmed by 5 bases and J by 4 bases, leaving 9 bases between them. Germline V gene data show CDR1 as SGHAT and CDR2 as FQDESV (reference sequence). This CDR3 region has 13 residues. CDR3: CASSQRPNQPQHF. CDR3 nucleotide sequence: TGTGCCAGCAGCCAGCGGCCGAATCAGCCCCAGCATTTT.

The rearrangement links TRBV19 to TRBJ2-5; TRBD2 matches at 12 bases. This CDR3 has 17 residues. The germline gives CDR1 LNHDA, CDR2 SQIVND (reference sequence). With 7 bases clipped from V and 4 bases from J, the junction kept 13 bases outside the gene matches. The CDR3 region is CASNTPRLAGEVETQYF. The CDR3 coding sequence is TGTGCCAGTAACACCCCGCGACTAGCGGGAGAGGTAGAGACCCAGTACTTC.

Only one count was recorded for this clone. The same CDR3 also results from other DNA sequences found in this sample. V usage is TRBV10-1 and J usage is TRBJ1-1; tentative D call: TRBD1 (5 bases). The CDR3 runs to 13 residues. Germline V gene data show CDR1 as WNHNN and CDR2 as SYGVQD (reference sequence). The V end was cut by 3 bases, the J end by 1 base, with 6 bases between. CDR3 residues: CASSEQANTEAFF. In DNA form, the CDR3 reads TGCGCCAGCAGTGAACAGGCGAACACTGAAGCTTTCTTT.

V is TRBV6-5 and J is TRBJ2-2, with 7 positions matching TRBD2. The V gene's germline CDR1 is MNHEY and CDR2 SVGAGI. Unmatched junction bases numbered 9, after V lost 8 bases and J lost 6 bases. This CDR3 has 14 amino acids. The CDR3 loop reads CASGLAVVAGELFF. CDR3 DNA: TGTGCCAGCGGTCTAGCGGTCGTCGCCGGGGAGCTGTTTTTT.